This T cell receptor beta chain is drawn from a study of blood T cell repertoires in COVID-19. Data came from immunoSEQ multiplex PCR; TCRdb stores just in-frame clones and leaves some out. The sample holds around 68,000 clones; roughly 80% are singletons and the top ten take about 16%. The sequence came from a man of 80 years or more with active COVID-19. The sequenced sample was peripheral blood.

The CDR3: CASSEAKLRAQHF. The CDR3 DNA is TGTGCCAGCAGTGAAGCTAAGCTCAGGGCCCAGCATTTT. The chain carries TRBV6-1 and TRBJ1-5; TRBD1 is a possible D gene (5 bases). V lost 0 bases and J lost 11, with 11 bases in between. Germline V lookup: CDR1 MNHNS, CDR2 SASEGT. This CDR3 has 13 residues.